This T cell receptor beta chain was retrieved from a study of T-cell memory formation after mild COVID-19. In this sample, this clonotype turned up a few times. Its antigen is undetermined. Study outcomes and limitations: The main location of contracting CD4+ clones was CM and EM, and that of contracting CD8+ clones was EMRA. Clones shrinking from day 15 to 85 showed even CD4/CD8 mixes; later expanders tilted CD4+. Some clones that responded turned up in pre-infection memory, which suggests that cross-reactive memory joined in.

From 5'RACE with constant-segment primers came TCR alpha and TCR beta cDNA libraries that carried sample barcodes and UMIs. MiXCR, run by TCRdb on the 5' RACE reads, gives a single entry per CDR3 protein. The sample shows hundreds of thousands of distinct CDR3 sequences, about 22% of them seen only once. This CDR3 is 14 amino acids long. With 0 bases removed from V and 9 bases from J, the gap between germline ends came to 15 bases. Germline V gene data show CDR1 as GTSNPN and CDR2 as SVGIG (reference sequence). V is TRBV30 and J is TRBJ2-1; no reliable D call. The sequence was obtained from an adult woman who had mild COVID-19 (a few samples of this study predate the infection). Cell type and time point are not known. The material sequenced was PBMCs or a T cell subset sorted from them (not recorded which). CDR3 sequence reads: CAWSVDTSWVEQFF. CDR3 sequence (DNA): TGTGCCTGGAGTGTAGATACTTCTTGGGTTGAGCAGTTCTTC. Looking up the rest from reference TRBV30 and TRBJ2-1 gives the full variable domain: SQTIHQWPATLVQPVGSPLSLECTVEGTSNPNLYWYRQAAGRGLQLLFYSVGIGQISSEVPQNLSASRPQDRQFILSSKKLLLSDSGFYLCAWSVDTSWVEQFFGPGTRLTVL.